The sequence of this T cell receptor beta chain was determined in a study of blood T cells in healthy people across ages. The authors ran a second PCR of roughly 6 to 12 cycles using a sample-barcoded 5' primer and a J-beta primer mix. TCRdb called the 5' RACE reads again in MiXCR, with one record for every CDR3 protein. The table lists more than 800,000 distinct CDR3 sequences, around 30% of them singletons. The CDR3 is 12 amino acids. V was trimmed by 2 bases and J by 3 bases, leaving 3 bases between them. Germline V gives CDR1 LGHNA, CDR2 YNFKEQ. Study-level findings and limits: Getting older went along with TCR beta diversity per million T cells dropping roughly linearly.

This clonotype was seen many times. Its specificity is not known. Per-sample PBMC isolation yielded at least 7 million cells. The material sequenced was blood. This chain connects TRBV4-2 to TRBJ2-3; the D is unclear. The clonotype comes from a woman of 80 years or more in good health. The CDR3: CASSQRTDTQYF. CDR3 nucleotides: TGTGCCAGCAGCCAAAGGACAGATACGCAGTATTTT.